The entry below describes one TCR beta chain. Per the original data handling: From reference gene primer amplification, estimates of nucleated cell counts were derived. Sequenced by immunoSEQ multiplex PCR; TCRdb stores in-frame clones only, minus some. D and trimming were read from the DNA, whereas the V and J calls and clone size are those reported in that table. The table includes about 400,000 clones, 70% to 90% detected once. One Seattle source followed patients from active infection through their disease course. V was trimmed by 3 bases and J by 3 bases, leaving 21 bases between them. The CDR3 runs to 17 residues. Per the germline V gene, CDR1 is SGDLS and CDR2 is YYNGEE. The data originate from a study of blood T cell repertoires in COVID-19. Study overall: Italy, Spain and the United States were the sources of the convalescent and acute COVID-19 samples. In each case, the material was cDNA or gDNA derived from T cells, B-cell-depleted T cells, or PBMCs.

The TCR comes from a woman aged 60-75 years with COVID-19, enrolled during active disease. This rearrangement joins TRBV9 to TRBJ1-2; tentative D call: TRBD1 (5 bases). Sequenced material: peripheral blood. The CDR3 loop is CASSARSPASGDYGYTF. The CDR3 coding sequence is TGTGCCAGCAGCGCCAGGTCTCCCGCGTCGGGGGACTATGGCTACACCTTC.